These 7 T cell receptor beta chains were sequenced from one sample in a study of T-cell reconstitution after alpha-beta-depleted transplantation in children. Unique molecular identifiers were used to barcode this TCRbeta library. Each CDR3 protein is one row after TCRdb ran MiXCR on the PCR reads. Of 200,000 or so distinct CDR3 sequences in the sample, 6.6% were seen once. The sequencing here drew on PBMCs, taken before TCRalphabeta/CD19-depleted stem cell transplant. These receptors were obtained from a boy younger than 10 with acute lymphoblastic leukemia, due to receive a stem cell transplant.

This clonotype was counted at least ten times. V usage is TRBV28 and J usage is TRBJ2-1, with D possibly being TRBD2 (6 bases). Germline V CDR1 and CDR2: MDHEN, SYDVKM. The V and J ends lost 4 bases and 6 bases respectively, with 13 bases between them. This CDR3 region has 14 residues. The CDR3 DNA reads TGTGCCAGCAGTTATCTAGCGAGCGCCAATGAGCAGTTCTTC. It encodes CASSYLASANEQFF. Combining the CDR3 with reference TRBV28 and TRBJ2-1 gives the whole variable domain DVKVTQSSRYLVKRTGEKVFLECVQDMDHENMFWYRQDPGLGLRLIYFSYDVKMKEKGDIPEGYSVSREKKERFSLILESASTNQTSMYLCASSYLASANEQFFGPGTRLTVL.

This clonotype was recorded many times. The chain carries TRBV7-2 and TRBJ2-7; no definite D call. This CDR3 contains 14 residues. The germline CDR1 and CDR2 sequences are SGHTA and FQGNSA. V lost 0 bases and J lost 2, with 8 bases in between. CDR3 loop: CASSLASSAYEQYF. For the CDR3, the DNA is TGTGCCAGCAGCTTAGCGTCCAGTGCCTACGAGCAGTACTTC.

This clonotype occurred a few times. Written as DNA, the CDR3 is TGTGCCAGCAGTTTATCTGGGCAGAACACTGAAGCTTTCTTT. It is translated as CASSLSGQNTEAFF. The gene calls are TRBV28 and TRBJ1-1; D call uncertain. Trimming took off 1 base at V and 1 base at J, with 7 bases between the two ends. Per germline, CDR1 MDHEN and CDR2 SYDVKM. CDR3 length: 14 residues.

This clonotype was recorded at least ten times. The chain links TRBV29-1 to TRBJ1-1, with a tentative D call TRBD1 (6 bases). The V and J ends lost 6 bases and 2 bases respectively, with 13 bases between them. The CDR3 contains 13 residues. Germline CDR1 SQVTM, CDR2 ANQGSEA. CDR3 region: CSVRQVRNTEAFF. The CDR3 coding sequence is TGCAGCGTCCGACAGGTTAGAAACACTGAAGCTTTCTTT.

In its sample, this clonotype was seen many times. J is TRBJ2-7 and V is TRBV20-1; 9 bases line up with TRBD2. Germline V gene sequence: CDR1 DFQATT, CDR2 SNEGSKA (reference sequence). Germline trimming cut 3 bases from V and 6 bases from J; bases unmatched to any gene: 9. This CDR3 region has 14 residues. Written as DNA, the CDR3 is TGCAGTGCTAGTCGTAGCGGGAGAACTCGCGAGCAGTACTTC. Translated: CSASRSGRTREQYF.

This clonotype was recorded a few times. The CDR3 DNA reads as TGCGCCAGCAGCTTGGGCTATCAGGGGATTTACGAGCAGTACTTC. It encodes CASSLGYQGIYEQYF. The chain recombines TRBV5-1 with TRBJ2-7, with D possibly being TRBD1 (6 bases). With 0 bases removed from V and 4 bases from J, the gap between germline ends came to 14 bases. The CDR3 covers 15 residues. CDR1 and CDR2 from the germline V gene are SGHRS and YFSETQ.

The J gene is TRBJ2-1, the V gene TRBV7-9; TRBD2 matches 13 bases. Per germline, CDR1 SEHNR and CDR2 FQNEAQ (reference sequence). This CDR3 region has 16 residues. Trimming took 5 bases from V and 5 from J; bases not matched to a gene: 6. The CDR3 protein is CASSPRGTSGNNEQFF. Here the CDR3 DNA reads TGTGCCAGCAGCCCACGTGGGACTAGCGGGAACAATGAGCAGTTCTTC.